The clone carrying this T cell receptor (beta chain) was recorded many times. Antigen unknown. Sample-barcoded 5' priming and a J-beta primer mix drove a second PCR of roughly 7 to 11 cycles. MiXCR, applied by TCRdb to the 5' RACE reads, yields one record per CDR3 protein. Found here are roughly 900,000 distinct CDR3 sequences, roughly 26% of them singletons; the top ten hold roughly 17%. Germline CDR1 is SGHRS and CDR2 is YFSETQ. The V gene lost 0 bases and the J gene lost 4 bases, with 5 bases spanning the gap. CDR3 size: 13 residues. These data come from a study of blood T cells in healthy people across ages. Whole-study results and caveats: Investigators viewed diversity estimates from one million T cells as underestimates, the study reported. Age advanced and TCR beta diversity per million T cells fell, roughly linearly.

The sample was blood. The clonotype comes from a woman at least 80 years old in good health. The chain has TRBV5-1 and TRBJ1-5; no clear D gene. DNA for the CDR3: TGCGCCAGCAGCTTGGAGCCGAATCAGCCCCAGCATTTT. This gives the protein CASSLEPNQPQHF.